The table lists the clone carrying this T cell receptor beta chain with a few counts. Generated by immunoSEQ multiplex PCR, the TCRdb table keeps only in-frame clones and is missing some. The table shows tens of thousands of clones, with around 90% occurring only once. CDR1 is SGHRS, CDR2 YFSETQ, per germline. V lost 2 bases to trimming and J lost 3 bases; unmatched junction nucleotides: 3. The CDR3 has 14 residues. The sample originates from a study of T cell changes during pregnancy in multiple sclerosis. The source of this sequence is a female donor with multiple sclerosis, enrolled in a pregnancy study. The chain recombines TRBV5-1 with TRBJ1-1; 8 bases align to TRBD1. The sample consisted of peripheral blood, taken after pregnancy. In nucleotides, the CDR3 is TGCGCCAGCAGCTTCGGACAGGGTTACACTGAAGCTTTCTTT. It translates to CASSFGQGYTEAFF. Drawing the rest from reference TRBV5-1 and TRBJ1-1, the complete variable domain is KAGVTQTPRYLIKTRGQQVTLSCSPISGHRSVSWYQQTPGQGLQFLFEYFSETQRNKGNFPGRFSGRQFSNSRSEMNVSTLELGDSALYLCASSFGQGYTEAFFGQGTRLTVV.